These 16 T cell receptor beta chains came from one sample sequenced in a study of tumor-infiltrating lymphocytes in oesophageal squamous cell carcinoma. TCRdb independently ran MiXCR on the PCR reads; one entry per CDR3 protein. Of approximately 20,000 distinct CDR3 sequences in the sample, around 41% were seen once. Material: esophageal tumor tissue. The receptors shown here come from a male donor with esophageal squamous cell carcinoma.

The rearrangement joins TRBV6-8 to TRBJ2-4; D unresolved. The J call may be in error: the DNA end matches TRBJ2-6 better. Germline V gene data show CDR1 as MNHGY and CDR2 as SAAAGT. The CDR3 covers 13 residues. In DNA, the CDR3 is TGTGCCAGCAAGGAATCAGGGGCCAACGTCCTGACTTTC. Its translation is CASKESGANVLTF.

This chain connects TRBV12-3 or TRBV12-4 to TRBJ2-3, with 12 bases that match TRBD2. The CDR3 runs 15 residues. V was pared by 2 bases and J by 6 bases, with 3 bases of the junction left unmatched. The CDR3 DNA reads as TGTGCCAGCAGTTTAAGACTAGCGGGAGACGATACGCAGTATTTT. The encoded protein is CASSLRLAGDDTQYF.

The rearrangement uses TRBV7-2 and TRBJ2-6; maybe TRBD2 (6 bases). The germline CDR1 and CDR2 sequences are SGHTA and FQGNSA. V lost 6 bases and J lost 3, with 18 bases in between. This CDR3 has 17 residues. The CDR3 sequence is CASRPPLTSSGANVLTF. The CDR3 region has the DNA TGTGCCAGCAGGCCACCCCTGACTAGTAGTGGGGCCAACGTCCTGACTTTC.

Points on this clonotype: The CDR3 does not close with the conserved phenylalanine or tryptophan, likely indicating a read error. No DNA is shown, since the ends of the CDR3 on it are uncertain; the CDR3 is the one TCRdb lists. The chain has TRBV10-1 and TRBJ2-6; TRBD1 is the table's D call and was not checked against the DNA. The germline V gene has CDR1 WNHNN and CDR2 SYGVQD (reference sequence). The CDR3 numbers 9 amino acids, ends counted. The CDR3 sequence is CASSEPRGQ.

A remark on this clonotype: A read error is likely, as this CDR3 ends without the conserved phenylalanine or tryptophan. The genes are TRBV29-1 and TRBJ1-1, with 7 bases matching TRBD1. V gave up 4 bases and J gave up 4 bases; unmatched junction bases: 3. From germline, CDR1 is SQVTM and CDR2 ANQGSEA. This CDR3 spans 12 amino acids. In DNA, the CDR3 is TGCAGCGTTGGACAGGGTGGCACTGAAGCTTTCTCT. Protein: CSVGQGGTEAFS.

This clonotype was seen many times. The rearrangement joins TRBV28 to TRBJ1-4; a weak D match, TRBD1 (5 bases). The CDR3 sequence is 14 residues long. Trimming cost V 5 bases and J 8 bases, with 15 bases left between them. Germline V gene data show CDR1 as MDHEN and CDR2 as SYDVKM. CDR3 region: CASSTSGTREKLFF. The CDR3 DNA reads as TGTGCCAGCAGTACATCCGGGACCCGAGAAAAACTGTTTTTT.

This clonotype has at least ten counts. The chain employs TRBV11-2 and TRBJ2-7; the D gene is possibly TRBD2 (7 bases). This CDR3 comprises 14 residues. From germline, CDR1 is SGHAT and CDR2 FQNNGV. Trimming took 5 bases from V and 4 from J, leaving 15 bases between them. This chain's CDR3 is CASSLAGARYEQYF. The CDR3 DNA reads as TGTGCCAGCAGCCTGGCGGGGGCGCGATACGAGCAGTACTTC.

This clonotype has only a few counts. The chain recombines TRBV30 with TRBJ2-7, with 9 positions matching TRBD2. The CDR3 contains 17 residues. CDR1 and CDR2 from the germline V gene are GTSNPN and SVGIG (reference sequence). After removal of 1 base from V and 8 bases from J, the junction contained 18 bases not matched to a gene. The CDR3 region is CAWSAFTDPSGVYQQYF. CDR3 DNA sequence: TGTGCCTGGAGTGCCTTTACCGATCCTAGCGGGGTATACCAGCAGTACTTC.

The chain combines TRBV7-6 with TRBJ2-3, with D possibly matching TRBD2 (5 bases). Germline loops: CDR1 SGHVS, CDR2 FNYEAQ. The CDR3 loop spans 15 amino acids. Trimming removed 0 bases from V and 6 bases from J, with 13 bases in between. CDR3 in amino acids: CASSLAGGSADTQYF. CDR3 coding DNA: TGTGCCAGCAGCTTAGCTGGAGGTAGCGCTGATACGCAGTATTTT. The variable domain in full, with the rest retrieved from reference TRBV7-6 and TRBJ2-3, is GAGVSQSPRYKVTKRGQDVALRCDPISGHVSLYWYRQALGQGPEFLTYFNYEAQQDKSGLPNDRFSAERPEGSISTLTIQRTEQRDSAMYRCASSLAGGSADTQYFGPGTRLTVL.

CDR3 residues: CSVEDRGVPYEQYF. Written as DNA, the CDR3 is TGCAGCGTTGAAGATAGAGGGGTCCCCTACGAGCAGTACTTC. The gene calls are TRBV29-1 and TRBJ2-7; perhaps D is TRBD1 or TRBD2 (5 bases each). V was pared by 0 bases and J by 2 bases, with 11 bases between. Per the germline V gene, CDR1 is SQVTM and CDR2 is ANQGSEA. The CDR3 spans 14 residues.

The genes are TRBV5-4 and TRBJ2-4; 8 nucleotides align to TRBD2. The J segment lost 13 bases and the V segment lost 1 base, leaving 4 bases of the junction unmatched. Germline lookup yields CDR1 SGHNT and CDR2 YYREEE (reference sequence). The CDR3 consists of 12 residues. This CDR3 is CASSLPLAEQYF. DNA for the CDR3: TGTGCCAGCAGCTTGCCACTAGCGGAGCAGTACTTC. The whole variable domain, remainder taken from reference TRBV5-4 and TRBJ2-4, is ETGVTQSPTHLIKTRGQQVTLRCSSQSGHNTVSWYQQALGQGPQFIFQYYREEENGRGNFPPRFSGLQFPNYSSELNVNALELDDSALYLCASSLPLAEQYFGAGTRLSVL.

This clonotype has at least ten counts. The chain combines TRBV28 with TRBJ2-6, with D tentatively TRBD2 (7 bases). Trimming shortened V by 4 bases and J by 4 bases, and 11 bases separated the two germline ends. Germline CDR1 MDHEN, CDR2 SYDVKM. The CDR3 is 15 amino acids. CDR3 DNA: TGTGCCAGCAGTTCTAGGGGGGGCGGGGCCAACGTCCTGACTTTC. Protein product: CASSSRGGGANVLTF.

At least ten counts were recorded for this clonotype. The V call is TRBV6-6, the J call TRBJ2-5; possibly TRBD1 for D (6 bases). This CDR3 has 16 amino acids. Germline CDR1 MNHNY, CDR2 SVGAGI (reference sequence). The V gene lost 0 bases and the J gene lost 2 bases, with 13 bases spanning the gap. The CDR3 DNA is TGTGCCAGCAGTTACTCGACGGCAGGGGAACAAGAGACCCAGTACTTC. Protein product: CASSYSTAGEQETQYF.

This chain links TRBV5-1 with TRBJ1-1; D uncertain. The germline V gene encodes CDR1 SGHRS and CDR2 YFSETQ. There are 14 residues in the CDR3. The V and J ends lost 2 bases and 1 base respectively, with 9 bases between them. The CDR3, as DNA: TGCGCCAGCAGCTTTGAGGACGGGAACACTGAAGCTTTCTTT. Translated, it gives CASSFEDGNTEAFF.

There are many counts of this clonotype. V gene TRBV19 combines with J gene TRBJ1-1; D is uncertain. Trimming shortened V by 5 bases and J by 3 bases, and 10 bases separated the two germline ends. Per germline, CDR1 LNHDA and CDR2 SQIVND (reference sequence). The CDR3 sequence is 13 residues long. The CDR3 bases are TGTGCCAGTAGTTGGGTGATTGACACTGAAGCTTTCTTT. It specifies CASSWVIDTEAFF. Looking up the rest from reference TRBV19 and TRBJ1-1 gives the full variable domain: DGGITQSPKYLFRKEGQNVTLSCEQNLNHDAMYWYRQDPGQGLRLIYYSQIVNDFQKGDIAEGYSVSREKKESFPLTVTSAQKNPTAFYLCASSWVIDTEAFFGQGTRLTVV.

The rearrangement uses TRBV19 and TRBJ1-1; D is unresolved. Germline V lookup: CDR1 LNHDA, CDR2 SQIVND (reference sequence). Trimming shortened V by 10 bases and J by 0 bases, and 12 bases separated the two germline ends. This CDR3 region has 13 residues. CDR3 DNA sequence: TGTGCCACCACCGACAAATTGAACACTGAAGCTTTCTTT. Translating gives CATTDKLNTEAFF.